These 26 T cell receptor beta chains were all obtained from the same sample, sequenced in a study of cytomegalovirus exposure and HLA in healthy donors. In the PCR, 60 Vbeta and 13 Jbeta primers were used. Measured with immunoSEQ multiplex PCR; TCRdb has only the in-frame clones, and not every one. The sample has 130,000 or so clones; approximately 8.6% are singletons. Sequencing was carried out using PBMCs. Receptors originate from a woman in her thirties or forties in good health and CMV-seropositive.

This chain joins TRBV7-3 and TRBJ2-3; TRBD1 agrees at 7 bases. The germline V gene has CDR1 SGHTA and CDR2 FQGTGA. The CDR3 is made up of 13 amino acids. Trimming removed 5 bases from V and 2 bases from J; junction bases left unmatched: 1. CDR3 sequence: CASSTGDTDTQYF. The DNA of the CDR3 is TGTGCCAGCAGCACAGGGGACACAGATACGCAGTATTTT.

This clone has only a few counts. CDR3 sequence reads: CASSLRYEQFF. The CDR3 nucleotides are TGTGCCAGCAGTTTGAGATACGAGCAGTTCTTC. This chain uses TRBV28 with TRBJ2-1; D gene uncertain. The CDR3 totals 11 residues. Germline V gene sequence: CDR1 MDHEN, CDR2 SYDVKM. V was trimmed by 3 bases and J by 10 bases, leaving 7 bases between them.

In this sample, this clone turned up a few times. This chain connects TRBV11-2 to TRBJ1-1; D is possibly TRBD1 (6 bases). The CDR3 totals 15 residues. Between the trimmed V and J ends, which lost 5 bases and 0 bases, there was a span of 13 bases. Germline CDR1 SGHAT, CDR2 FQNNGV. CDR3 protein: CASSTGWWVNTEAFF. For the CDR3, the DNA is TGTGCCAGCAGCACAGGGTGGTGGGTGAACACTGAAGCTTTCTTT.

The rearrangement joins TRBV29-1 to TRBJ2-2; D might be TRBD2 (7 bases). Germline V CDR1 and CDR2: SQVTM, ANQGSEA. Trimming removed 1 base at V and 5 bases at J, with 20 bases between. CDR3 length equals 17 residues. This CDR3 reads CSVEGGEAGGRTGELFF. CDR3 bases: TGCAGCGTTGAAGGTGGAGAGGCCGGGGGGCGGACCGGGGAGCTGTTTTTT.

This clone was seen more than once but under ten times. The chain links TRBV15 to TRBJ1-5; TRBD1 agrees at 7 bases. Per germline, CDR1 LNHNV and CDR2 YYDKDF (reference sequence). The CDR3 is made up of 14 amino acids. V dropped 7 bases and J dropped 5; count of bases not matched to a gene: 8. The CDR3 is CATNRDRGYQPQHF. The DNA of the CDR3 is TGTGCCACCAACCGGGACAGAGGGTATCAGCCCCAGCATTTT.

This clone was seen a handful of times. The V gene is TRBV4-1, the J gene TRBJ2-1, with D unclear. Germline V gene lookup returns CDR1 MGHRA and CDR2 YSYEKL. The CDR3 is made up of 15 amino acids. V dropped 0 bases and J dropped 0 bases, with 6 bases sitting between them. DNA for the CDR3: TGCGCCAGCAGCCAAGACGGAGTCTCCTACAATGAGCAGTTCTTC. Protein product: CASSQDGVSYNEQFF.

The table lists this clone with a few counts. The chain combines TRBV27 with TRBJ1-2; D unclear. The CDR3 contains 13 residues. The V gene lost 8 bases and the J gene lost 8 bases, with 18 bases spanning the gap. Per the germline V gene, CDR1 is MNHEY and CDR2 is SMNVEV (reference sequence). This CDR3 is CASGAGVRWGYTF. In DNA, the CDR3 is TGTGCCAGCGGCGCCGGGGTTCGGTGGGGCTACACCTTC.

The chain links TRBV30 to TRBJ2-5; 9 nucleotides align to TRBD1. Losses at the gene ends were 4 bases for V and 6 bases for J; bases not matched to a gene: 18. In germline, CDR1 is GTSNPN, CDR2 SVGIG (reference sequence). This CDR3 is 17 amino acids long. The CDR3 is CAWTRLFGTGSMKTQYF. CDR3 nucleotide sequence: TGTGCCTGGACTCGACTCTTCGGGACAGGGAGTATGAAGACCCAGTACTTC.

The chain has TRBV5-5 and TRBJ2-7; D is undetermined. Trimming left V 2 bases short and J 0 bases short, with 12 bases between. Germline CDR1 reads SGHKS; CDR2 reads YYEKEE (reference sequence). The CDR3 length is 15 residues. CDR3 nucleotide sequence: TGTGCCAGCAGCTTAGTTCCTCGGAGCTCCTACGAGCAGTACTTC. Translation gives CASSLVPRSSYEQYF. Combining the CDR3 with reference TRBV5-5 and TRBJ2-7 gives the whole variable domain DAGVTQSPTHLIKTRGQQVTLRCSPISGHKSVSWYQQVLGQGPQFIFQYYEKEERGRGNFPDRFSARQFPNYSSELNVNALLLGDSALYLCASSLVPRSSYEQYFGPGTRLTVT.

In its sample, this clone was seen a few times. The V and J genes are TRBV5-1 and TRBJ1-2, with a tentative D call TRBD1 (6 bases). Trimming shortened V by 2 bases and J by 5 bases, and 13 bases separated the two germline ends. Germline V gene sequence: CDR1 SGHRS, CDR2 YFSETQ. This CDR3 region has 14 residues. CDR3 sequence reads: CASSLGERGYGYTF. CDR3 in DNA: TGCGCCAGCAGCTTAGGGGAAAGGGGGTATGGCTACACCTTC.

The V and J genes are TRBV5-6 and TRBJ1-1; 9 bases line up with TRBD1. From germline, CDR1 is SGHDT and CDR2 YYEEEE. The CDR3 has 15 amino acids. V shed 4 bases, J shed 3 bases, and the junction held 7 bases outside the gene matches. CDR3 bases: TGTGCCAGCAGCACGAGACGGACAGGGGACACTGAAGCTTTCTTT. It is translated as CASSTRRTGDTEAFF.

This clone was observed a few times. The chain combines TRBV19 with TRBJ2-7; 7 nucleotides agree with TRBD2. Losses at the gene ends were 1 base for V and 2 bases for J; bases not matched to a gene: 2. The length of the CDR3 is 14 residues. CDR1 is LNHDA, CDR2 SQIVND, per germline (reference sequence). The CDR3 spells CASSIGEGPYEQYF. CDR3 nucleotide sequence: TGTGCCAGTAGTATAGGGGAGGGACCCTACGAGCAGTACTTC. The full variable domain, its missing parts supplied by reference TRBV19 and TRBJ2-7, is DGGITQSPKYLFRKEGQNVTLSCEQNLNHDAMYWYRQDPGQGLRLIYYSQIVNDFQKGDIAEGYSVSREKKESFPLTVTSAQKNPTAFYLCASSIGEGPYEQYFGPGTRLTVT.

This clone has just a few counts. J is TRBJ1-5 and V is TRBV6-1; D remains ambiguous. The CDR3 is made up of 13 amino acids. The V and J ends lost 7 bases and 2 bases respectively, with 9 bases between them. Germline V CDR1 and CDR2: MNHNS, SASEGT. The CDR3, as DNA: TGTGCCAGCACCCCCAGCGGCAATCAGCCCCAGCATTTT. Translated, it gives CASTPSGNQPQHF.

The chain employs TRBV7-6 and TRBJ1-1; D gene ambiguous. The germline gives CDR1 SGHVS, CDR2 FNYEAQ. V lost 1 base, J lost 6 bases, and 18 bases lay in between. The CDR3 length is 16 residues. CDR3 protein: CASSLGGSVIGPEAFF. The CDR3 DNA reads as TGTGCCAGCAGCTTAGGCGGGTCGGTAATAGGCCCTGAAGCTTTCTTT.

The rearrangement uses TRBV6-1 and TRBJ1-4; 7 bases match TRBD1. CDR1 and CDR2 from the germline V gene are MNHNS and SASEGT. The junction had 5 bases not matched to a gene; V was cut back by 5 bases and J by 5 bases. The CDR3 has 14 residues. CDR3 region: CASSTGEENEKLFF. In nucleotides, the CDR3 is TGTGCCAGCAGTACAGGGGAGGAGAATGAAAAACTGTTTTTT.

This clone was detected only a few times. The CDR3 DNA is TGTGCCATCAGTGTGGGGGCACAGACCTACAATGAGCAGTTCTTC. It encodes CAISVGAQTYNEQFF. The V and J genes are TRBV10-3 and TRBJ2-1; the D gene is possibly TRBD1 (6 bases). This CDR3 has 15 amino acids. Germline CDR1 ENHRY, CDR2 SYGVKD. Trimming took off 4 bases at V and 2 bases at J, with 12 bases between the two ends.

The table lists this clone with a few counts. The chain has TRBV10-2 and TRBJ1-1, with D tentatively TRBD1 (6 bases). The CDR3 extends over 13 amino acids. V was trimmed by 3 bases and J by 5 bases, leaving 10 bases between them. Germline V gives CDR1 WSHSY, CDR2 SAAADI. The CDR3 DNA is TGCGCCAGCAGTGAACAGGGTGGAACTGAAGCTTTCTTT. This encodes CASSEQGGTEAFF.

V usage is TRBV7-8 and J usage is TRBJ1-4; D uncertain. Germline V gene lookup returns CDR1 SGHVS and CDR2 FQNEAQ. This CDR3 is built from 16 residues. Trimming removed 3 bases from V and 0 bases from J, with 11 bases in between. The CDR3 DNA reads TGTGCCAGCAGCTTCGAGATTTTTGCAACTAATGAAAAACTGTTTTTT. Translated, it gives CASSFEIFATNEKLFF.

This clone was observed a handful of times. The chain employs TRBV19 and TRBJ2-3; a possible D gene is TRBD1 (8 bases). The CDR3 sequence is 15 residues long. V lost 4 bases, J lost 7 bases, and 18 bases lay in between. CDR1 and CDR2 from the germline V gene are LNHDA and SQIVND (reference sequence). The CDR3 here is CASSTTGEGPNTQYF. CDR3 nucleotides: TGTGCCAGTAGTACGACAGGGGAGGGCCCCAATACGCAGTATTTT.

The table lists this clone with a few counts. Given the absence of the conserved phenylalanine or tryptophan at the CDR3 end, a read error is likely. The CDR3: CASSEAGTGSEKLFV. In nucleotides, the CDR3 is TGTGCCAGCAGTGAAGCGGGGACAGGGAGTGAAAAACTGTTTGTT. V is TRBV2 and J is TRBJ1-4; 9 bases fit TRBD1. Trimming removed 0 bases from V and 7 bases from J; junction bases left unmatched: 3. The CDR3 is 15 amino acids. Germline CDR1 is SNHLY and CDR2 is FYNNEI.

The rearrangement links TRBV9 to TRBJ2-1; 9 bases map to TRBD1. With V trimmed by 3 bases and J by 5 bases, 9 bases remained unmatched. Germline V lookup: CDR1 SGDLS, CDR2 YYNGEE. The CDR3 totals 16 residues. CDR3: CASSAGTGMGNNEQFF. In DNA, the CDR3 is TGTGCCAGCAGCGCGGGGACAGGGATGGGTAACAATGAGCAGTTCTTC.

The chain recombines TRBV2 with TRBJ2-3; 7 nucleotides match TRBD2. V shed 5 bases, J shed 2 bases, and the junction held 7 bases outside the gene matches. The CDR3 has 15 residues. Germline values: CDR1 SNHLY, CDR2 FYNNEI. The CDR3 DNA reads as TGTGCCAGCAGTAGCCAGCGGGGTTACACAGATACGCAGTATTTT. This codes for CASSSQRGYTDTQYF.

The rearrangement links TRBV30 to TRBJ1-5, with D perhaps TRBD1 (6 bases). The germline V gene has CDR1 GTSNPN and CDR2 SVGIG (reference sequence). Trimming removed 3 bases at V and 6 bases at J, with 15 bases between. The CDR3 runs to 14 residues. In nucleotides, the CDR3 is TGTGCCTGGAGCCGAGGGGGGGGGAGTCAGCCCCAGCATTTT. It encodes CAWSRGGGSQPQHF. The full variable domain, completed using reference TRBV30 and TRBJ1-5, is SQTIHQWPATLVQPVGSPLSLECTVEGTSNPNLYWYRQAAGRGLQLLFYSVGIGQISSEVPQNLSASRPQDRQFILSSKKLLLSDSGFYLCAWSRGGGSQPQHFGDGTRLSIL.

The chain couples TRBV19 to TRBJ2-7; D perhaps matches TRBD1 (5 bases). Germline CDR1 reads LNHDA; CDR2 reads SQIVND (reference sequence). V was clipped by 6 bases and J by 1 base, with 7 bases between them. There are 12 residues in the CDR3. CDR3 nucleotide sequence: TGTGCCAGTAGCCCAGGGTCCTACGAGCAGTACTTC. Its translation: CASSPGSYEQYF.

This clone has a handful of counts. V usage is TRBV5-1 and J usage is TRBJ1-2; 7 nucleotides agree with TRBD1. The junction had 7 bases not matched to a gene; V was cut back by 4 bases and J by 4 bases. Germline V gives CDR1 SGHRS, CDR2 YFSETQ. The CDR3 has 14 residues. The CDR3, as DNA: TGCGCCAGCAGCATCGGACAGGCCTCCTATGGCTACACCTTC. Its protein product is CASSIGQASYGYTF.

The V gene is TRBV4-1, the J gene TRBJ2-5, with 16 positions matching TRBD2. The V gene end was trimmed by 5 bases and the J gene end by 5 bases; junction bases not matched to a gene: 11. The germline CDR1 and CDR2 sequences are MGHRA and YSYEKL. This CDR3 region has 18 residues. CDR3 amino acids: CASSSGTSGGAGWETQYF. CDR3 bases: TGCGCCAGCAGCAGCGGGACTAGCGGGGGGGCCGGGTGGGAGACCCAGTACTTC.